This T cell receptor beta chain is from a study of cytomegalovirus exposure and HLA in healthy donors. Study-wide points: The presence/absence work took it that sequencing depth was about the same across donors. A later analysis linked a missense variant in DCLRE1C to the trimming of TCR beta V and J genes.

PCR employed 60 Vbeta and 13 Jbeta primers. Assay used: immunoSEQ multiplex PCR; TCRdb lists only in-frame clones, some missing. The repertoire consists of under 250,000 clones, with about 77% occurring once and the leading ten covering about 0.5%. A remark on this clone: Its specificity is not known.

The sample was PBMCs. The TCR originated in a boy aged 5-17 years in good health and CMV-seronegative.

The CDR3 loop is CASHNRANEKLFF. CDR3 coding DNA: TGTGCTTCCCACAATCGGGCTAATGAAAAACTGTTTTTT. This chain joins TRBV7-9 and TRBJ1-4; D gene ambiguous. CDR1 is SEHNR, CDR2 FQNEAQ, per germline (reference sequence). The CDR3 runs 13 residues. Filled out from reference TRBV7-9 and TRBJ1-4, the complete variable domain reads DTGVSQNPRHKITKRGQNVTFRCDPISEHNRLYWYRQTLGQGPEFLTYFQNEAQLEKSRLLSDRFSAERPKGSFSTLEIQRTEQGDSAMYLCASHNRANEKLFFGSGTQLSVL.